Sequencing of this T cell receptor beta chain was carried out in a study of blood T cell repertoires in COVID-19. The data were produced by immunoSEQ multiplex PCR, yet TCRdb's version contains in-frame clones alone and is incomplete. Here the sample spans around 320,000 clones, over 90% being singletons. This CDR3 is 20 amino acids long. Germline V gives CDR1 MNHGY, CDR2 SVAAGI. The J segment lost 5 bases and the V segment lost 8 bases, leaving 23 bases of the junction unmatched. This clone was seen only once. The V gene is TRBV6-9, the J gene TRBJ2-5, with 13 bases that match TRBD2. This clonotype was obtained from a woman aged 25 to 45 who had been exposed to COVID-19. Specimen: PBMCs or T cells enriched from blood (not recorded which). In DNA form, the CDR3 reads TGTGCCAGCTTCGGGGGACTAGCGGGGAGAAACTATTACCAACGGGAGACCCAGTACTTC. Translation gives CASFGGLAGRNYYQRETQYF.